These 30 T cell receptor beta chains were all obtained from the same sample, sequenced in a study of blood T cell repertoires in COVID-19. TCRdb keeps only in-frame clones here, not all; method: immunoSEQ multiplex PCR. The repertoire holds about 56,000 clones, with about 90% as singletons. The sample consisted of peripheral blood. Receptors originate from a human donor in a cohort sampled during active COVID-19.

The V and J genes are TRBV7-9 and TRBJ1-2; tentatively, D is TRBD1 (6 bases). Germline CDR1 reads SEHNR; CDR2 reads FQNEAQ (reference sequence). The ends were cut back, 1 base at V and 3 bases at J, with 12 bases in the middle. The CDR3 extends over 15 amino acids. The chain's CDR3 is CASSLGQGRDYGYTF. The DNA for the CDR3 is TGTGCCAGCAGCTTAGGGCAGGGGAGGGACTATGGCTACACCTTC.

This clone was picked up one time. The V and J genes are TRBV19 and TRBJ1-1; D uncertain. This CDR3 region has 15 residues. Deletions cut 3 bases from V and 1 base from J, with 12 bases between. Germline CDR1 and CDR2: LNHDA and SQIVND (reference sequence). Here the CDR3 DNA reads TGTGCCAGTAGTATGTGGTGGGGAGGGAACACTGAAGCTTTCTTT. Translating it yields CASSMWWGGNTEAFF.

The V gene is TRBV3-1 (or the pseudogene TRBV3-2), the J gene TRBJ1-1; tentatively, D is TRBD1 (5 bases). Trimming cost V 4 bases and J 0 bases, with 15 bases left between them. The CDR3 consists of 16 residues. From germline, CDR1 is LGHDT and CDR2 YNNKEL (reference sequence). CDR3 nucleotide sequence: TGTGCCAGCAGCCCCCGGGCAGGGCTCATGAACACTGAAGCTTTCTTT. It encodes CASSPRAGLMNTEAFF.

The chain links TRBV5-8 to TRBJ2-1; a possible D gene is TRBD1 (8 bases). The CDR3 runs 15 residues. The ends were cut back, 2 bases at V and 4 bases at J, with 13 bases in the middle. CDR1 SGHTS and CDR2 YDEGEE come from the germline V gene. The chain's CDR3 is CASSLYRGGYNEQFF. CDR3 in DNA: TGTGCCAGCAGCTTATACAGGGGGGGGTACAATGAGCAGTTCTTC.

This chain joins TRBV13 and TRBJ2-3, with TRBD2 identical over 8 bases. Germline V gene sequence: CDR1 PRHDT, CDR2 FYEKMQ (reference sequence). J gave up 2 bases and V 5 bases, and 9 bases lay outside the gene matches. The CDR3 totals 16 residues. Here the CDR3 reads CASSPRGGAITDTQYF. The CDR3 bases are TGTGCCAGCAGCCCCCGGGGGGGGGCTATCACAGATACGCAGTATTTT.

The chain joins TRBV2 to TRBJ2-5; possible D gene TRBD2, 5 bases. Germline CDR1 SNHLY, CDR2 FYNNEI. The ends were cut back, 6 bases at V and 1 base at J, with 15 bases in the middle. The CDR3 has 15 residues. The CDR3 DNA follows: TGTGCCAGCAGCAACCGAGGAGGCTCCCAAGAGACCCAGTACTTC. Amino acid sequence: CASSNRGGSQETQYF. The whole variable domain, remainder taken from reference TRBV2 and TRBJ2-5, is EPEVTQTPSHQVTQMGQEVILRCVPISNHLYFYWYRQILGQKVEFLVSFYNNEISEKSEIFDDQFSVERPDGSNFTLKIRSTKLEDSAMYFCASSNRGGSQETQYFGPGTRLLVL.

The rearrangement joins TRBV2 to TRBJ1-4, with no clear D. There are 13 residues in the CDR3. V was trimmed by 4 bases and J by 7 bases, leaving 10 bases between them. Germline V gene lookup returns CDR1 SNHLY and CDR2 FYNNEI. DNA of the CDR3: TGTGCCAGCAGTGTAGTCCCGGGTGAAAAACTGTTTTTT. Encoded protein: CASSVVPGEKLFF.

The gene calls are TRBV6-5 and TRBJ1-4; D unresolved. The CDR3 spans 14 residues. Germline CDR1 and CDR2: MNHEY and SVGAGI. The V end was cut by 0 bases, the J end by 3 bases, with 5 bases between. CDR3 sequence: CASSYSGANEKLFF. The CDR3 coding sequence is TGTGCCAGCAGTTACTCAGGAGCTAATGAAAAACTGTTTTTT.

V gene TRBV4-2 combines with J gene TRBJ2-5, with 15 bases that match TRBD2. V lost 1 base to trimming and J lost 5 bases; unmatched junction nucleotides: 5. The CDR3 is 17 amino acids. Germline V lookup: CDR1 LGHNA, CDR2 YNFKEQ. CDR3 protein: CASSQAGLAGGLETQYF. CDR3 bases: TGTGCCAGCAGCCAAGCCGGACTAGCGGGGGGGTTGGAGACCCAGTACTTC.

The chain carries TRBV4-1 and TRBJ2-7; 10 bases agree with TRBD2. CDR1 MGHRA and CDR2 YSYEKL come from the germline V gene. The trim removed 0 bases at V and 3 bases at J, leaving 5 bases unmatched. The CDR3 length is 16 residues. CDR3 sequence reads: CASSQDLLAGYYEQYF. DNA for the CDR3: TGCGCCAGCAGCCAAGACCTACTAGCGGGGTACTACGAGCAGTACTTC.

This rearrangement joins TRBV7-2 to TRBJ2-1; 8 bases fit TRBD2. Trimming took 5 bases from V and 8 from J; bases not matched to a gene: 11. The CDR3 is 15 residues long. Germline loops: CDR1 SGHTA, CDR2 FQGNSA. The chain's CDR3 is CASSIPSGLRYEQFF. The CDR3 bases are TGTGCCAGCAGCATTCCTAGCGGGCTCCGGTATGAGCAGTTCTTC.

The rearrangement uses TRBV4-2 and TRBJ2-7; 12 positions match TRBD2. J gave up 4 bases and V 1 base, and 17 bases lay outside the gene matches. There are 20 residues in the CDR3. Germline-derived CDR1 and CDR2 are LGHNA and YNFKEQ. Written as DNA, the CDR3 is TGTGCCAGCAGCCAAGTCTGGTCCAGGGCTAGCGGGGGGGTGGTGTACGAGCAGTACTTC. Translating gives CASSQVWSRASGGVVYEQYF.

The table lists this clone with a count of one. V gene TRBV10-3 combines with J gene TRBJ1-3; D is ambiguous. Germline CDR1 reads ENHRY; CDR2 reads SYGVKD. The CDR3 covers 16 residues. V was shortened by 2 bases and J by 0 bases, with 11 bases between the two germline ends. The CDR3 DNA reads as TGTGCCATCAGTGAGGGAGGACGGTACTCTGGAAACACCATATATTTT. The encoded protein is CAISEGGRYSGNTIYF.

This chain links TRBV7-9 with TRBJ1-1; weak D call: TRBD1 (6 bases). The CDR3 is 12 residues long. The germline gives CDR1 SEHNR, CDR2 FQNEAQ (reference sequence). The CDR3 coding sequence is TGTGCACATGGGACACTGAACACTGAAGCTTTCTTT. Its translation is CAHGTLNTEAFF.

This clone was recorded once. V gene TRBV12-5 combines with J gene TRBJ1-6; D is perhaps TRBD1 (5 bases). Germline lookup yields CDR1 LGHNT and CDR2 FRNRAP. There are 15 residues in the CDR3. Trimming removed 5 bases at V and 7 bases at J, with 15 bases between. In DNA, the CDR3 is TGTGCTAGTGGTACCCGGGGAGGGGACAATTCACCCCTCCACTTT. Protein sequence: CASGTRGGDNSPLHF.

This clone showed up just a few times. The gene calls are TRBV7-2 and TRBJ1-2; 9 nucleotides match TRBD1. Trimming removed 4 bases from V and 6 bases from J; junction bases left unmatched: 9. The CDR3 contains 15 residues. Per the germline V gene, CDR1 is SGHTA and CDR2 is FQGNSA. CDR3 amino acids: CASSSRNRGRNGYTF. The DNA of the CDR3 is TGTGCCAGCAGCTCCAGAAACAGGGGGCGGAATGGCTACACCTTC.

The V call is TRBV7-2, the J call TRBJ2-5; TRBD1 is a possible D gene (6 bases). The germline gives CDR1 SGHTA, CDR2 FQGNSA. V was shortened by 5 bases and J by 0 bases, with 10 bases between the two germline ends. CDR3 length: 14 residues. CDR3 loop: CASSPNRDQETQYF. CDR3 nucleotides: TGTGCCAGCAGCCCAAACAGGGACCAAGAGACCCAGTACTTC.

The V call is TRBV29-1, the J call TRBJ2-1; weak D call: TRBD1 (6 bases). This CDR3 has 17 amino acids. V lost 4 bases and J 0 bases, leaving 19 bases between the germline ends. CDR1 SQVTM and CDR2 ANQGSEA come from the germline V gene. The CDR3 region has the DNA TGCAGCGTTGCACTTTTTGACAGGTTGAGCTCCTACAATGAGCAGTTCTTC. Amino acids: CSVALFDRLSSYNEQFF.

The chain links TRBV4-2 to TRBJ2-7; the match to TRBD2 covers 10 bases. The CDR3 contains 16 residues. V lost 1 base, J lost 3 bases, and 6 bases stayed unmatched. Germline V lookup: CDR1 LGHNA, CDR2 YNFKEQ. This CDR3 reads CASSQVGAGGLYEQYF. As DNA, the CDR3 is TGTGCCAGCAGCCAAGTGGGAGCGGGGGGGCTCTACGAGCAGTACTTC.

CDR3 in DNA: TGTGCCAGCAGCTTCCAGCGGGGGGGCGGGAATGAGCAGTTCTTC. It encodes CASSFQRGGGNEQFF. The genes are TRBV7-9 and TRBJ2-1; TRBD2 matches 10 bases. From germline, CDR1 is SEHNR and CDR2 FQNEAQ (reference sequence). The junction had 6 bases not matched to a gene; V was cut back by 3 bases and J by 7 bases. This CDR3 region has 15 residues.

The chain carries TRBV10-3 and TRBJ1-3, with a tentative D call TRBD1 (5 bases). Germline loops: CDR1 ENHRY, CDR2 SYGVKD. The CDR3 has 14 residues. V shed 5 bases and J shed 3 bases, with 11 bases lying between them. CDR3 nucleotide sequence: TGTGCCATCAGTTCCGTCCAGGGTGGAAACACCATATATTTT. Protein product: CAISSVQGGNTIYF.

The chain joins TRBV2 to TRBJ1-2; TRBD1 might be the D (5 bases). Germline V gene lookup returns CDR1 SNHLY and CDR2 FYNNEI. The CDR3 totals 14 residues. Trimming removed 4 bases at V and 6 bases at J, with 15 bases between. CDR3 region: CASSGVGLGNGYTF. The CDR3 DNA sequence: TGTGCCAGCAGTGGGGTGGGGCTGGGTAATGGCTACACCTTC.

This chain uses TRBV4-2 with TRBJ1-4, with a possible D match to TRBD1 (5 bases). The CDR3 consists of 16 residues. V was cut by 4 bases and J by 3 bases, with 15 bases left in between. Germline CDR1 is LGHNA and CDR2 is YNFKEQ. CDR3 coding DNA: TGTGCCAGCAGCCCTGGAGTGGGGGGGGCTAATGAAAAACTGTTTTTT. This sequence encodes CASSPGVGGANEKLFF.

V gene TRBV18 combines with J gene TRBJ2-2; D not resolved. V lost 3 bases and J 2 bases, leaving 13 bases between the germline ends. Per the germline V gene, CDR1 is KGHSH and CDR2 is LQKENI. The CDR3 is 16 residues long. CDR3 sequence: CASSPALSSNTGELFF. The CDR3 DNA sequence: TGTGCCAGCTCACCCGCGCTGTCCTCTAACACCGGGGAGCTGTTTTTT.

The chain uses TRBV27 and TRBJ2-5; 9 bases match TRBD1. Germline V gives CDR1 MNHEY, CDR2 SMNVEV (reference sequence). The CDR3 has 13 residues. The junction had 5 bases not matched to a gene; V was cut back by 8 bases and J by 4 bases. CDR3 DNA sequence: TGTGCCAGCCGAGGGACAGGGAGAGAGACCCAGTACTTC. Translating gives CASRGTGRETQYF.

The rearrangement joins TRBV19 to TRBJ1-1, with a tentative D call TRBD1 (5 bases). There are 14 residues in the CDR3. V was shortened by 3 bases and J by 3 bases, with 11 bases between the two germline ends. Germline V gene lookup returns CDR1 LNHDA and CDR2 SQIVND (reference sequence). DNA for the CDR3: TGTGCCAGTAGTATTTGGGGCAGGGACACTGAAGCTTTCTTT. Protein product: CASSIWGRDTEAFF.

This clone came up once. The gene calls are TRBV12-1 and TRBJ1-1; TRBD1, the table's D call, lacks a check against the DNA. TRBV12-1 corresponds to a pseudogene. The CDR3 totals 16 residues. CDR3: CASSFSQGAYNTEAFF. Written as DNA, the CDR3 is TGTGCCAGCAGCTTTAGCCAGGGGGCTTATAACACTGAAGCTTTCTTT.

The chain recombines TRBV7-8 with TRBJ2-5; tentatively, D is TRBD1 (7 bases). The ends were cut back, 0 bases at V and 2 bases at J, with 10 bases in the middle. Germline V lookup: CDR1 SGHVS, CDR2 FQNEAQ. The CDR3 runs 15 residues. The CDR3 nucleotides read TGTGCCAGCAGCTTAGCCGGGGGACAGCAAGAGACCCAGTACTTC. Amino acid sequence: CASSLAGGQQETQYF. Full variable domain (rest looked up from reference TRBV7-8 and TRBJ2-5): GAGVSQSPRYKVAKRGQDVALRCDPISGHVSLFWYQQALGQGPEFLTYFQNEAQLDKSGLPSDRFFAERPEGSVSTLKIQRTQQEDSAVYLCASSLAGGQQETQYFGPGTRLLVL.

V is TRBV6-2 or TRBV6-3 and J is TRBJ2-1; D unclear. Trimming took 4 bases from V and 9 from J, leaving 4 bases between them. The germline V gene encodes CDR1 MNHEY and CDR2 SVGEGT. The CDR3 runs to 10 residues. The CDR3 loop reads CASSSGEQFF. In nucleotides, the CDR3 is TGTGCCAGCAGTTCGGGTGAGCAGTTCTTC.

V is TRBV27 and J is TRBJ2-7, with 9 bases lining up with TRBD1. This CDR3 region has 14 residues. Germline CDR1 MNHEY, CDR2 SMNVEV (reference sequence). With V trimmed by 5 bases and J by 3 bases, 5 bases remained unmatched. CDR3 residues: CASSLGTGFYEQYF. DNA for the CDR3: TGTGCCAGCAGTCTCGGGACAGGGTTCTACGAGCAGTACTTC.